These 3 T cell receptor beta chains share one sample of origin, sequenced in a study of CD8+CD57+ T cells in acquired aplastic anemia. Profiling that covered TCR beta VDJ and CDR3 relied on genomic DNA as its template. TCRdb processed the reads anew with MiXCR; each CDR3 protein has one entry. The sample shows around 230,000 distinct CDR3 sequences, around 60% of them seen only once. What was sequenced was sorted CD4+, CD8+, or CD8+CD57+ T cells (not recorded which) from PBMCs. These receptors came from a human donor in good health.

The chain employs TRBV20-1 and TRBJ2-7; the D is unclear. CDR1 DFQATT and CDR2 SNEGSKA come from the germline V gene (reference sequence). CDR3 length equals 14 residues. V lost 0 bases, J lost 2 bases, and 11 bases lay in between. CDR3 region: CSARDPKLAYEQYF. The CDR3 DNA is TGCAGTGCTAGAGATCCCAAGCTAGCCTACGAGCAGTACTTC.

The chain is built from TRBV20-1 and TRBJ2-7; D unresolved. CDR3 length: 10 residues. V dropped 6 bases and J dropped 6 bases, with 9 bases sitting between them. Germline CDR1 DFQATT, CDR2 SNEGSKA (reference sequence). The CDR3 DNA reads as TGCAGTGCCAAGCATAGCGAGCAGTACTTC. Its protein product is CSAKHSEQYF.

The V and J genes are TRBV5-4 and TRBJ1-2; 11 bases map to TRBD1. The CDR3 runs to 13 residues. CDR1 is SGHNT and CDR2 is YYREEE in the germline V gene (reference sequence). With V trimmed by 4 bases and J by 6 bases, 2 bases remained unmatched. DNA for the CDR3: TGTGCCAGCAGCCTGGACAGGGGGCATGGCTACACCTTC. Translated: CASSLDRGHGYTF.